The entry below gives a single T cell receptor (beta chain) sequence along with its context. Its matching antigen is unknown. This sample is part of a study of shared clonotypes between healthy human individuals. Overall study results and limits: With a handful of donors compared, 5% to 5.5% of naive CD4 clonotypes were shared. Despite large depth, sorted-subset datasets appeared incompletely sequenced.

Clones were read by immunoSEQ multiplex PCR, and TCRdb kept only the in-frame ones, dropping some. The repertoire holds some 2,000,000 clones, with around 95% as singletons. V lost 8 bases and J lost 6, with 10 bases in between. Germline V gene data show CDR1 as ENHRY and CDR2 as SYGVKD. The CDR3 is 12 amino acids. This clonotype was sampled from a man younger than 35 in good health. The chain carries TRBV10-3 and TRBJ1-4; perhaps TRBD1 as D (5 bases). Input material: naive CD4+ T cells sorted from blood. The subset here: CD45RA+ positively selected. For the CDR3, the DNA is TGTGCCATCCGGGGGAATGATGAAAAACTGTTTTTT. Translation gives CAIRGNDEKLFF.